This T cell receptor (beta chain) is drawn from a study of blood T cells in healthy people across ages. Germline assignment: CDR1 SGHRS and CDR2 YFSETQ. The ends were cut back, 0 bases at V and 1 base at J, with 13 bases in the middle. This CDR3 spans 16 amino acids. This clonotype occurred many times. A second PCR of 7 to 11 cycles used a sample-barcoded 5' primer and a J-beta primer mix. TCRdb re-called the 5' RACE reads through MiXCR, storing one row per CDR3 protein. The profile shows over 700,000 distinct CDR3 sequences, 40% to 65% of them singletons. This TCR derives from a man aged 80 or over in good health. V gene TRBV5-1 combines with J gene TRBJ2-5; perhaps TRBD1 as D (6 bases). Sequencing was done on a sample of blood. In DNA, the CDR3 is TGCGCCAGCAGCTTGGACTCGACAGGACCCCAAGAGACCCAGTACTTC. Amino acids: CASSLDSTGPQETQYF. Combining the CDR3 with reference TRBV5-1 and TRBJ2-5 gives the whole variable domain KAGVTQTPRYLIKTRGQQVTLSCSPISGHRSVSWYQQTPGQGLQFLFEYFSETQRNKGNFPGRFSGRQFSNSRSEMNVSTLELGDSALYLCASSLDSTGPQETQYFGPGTRLLVL.